Presented here are 24 T cell receptor beta chains from one specimen sequenced in a study of blood T cell repertoires in COVID-19 (dated by TCRdb to the early 2020s). Library preparation was by the immunoSEQ multiplex PCR assay. TCRdb took over this immuneACCESS table, retaining in-frame rearrangements with V and J assigned. Such tables are incomplete; in checked studies, under half of the missing clones stem from an unresolved V gene, and the remainder is unexplained. The sample includes around 72,000 clones, with more than 65% observed a single time. The ten top clones hold around 4.4% of the sample. Specimen: peripheral blood. These receptors were taken from a woman aged 55-70 years with acute or convalescent COVID-19.

Only a few counts were recorded for this clone. V and J are TRBV6-6 and TRBJ2-1; a weak D match, TRBD1 (6 bases). The V gene lost 6 bases and the J gene lost 8 bases, with 20 bases spanning the gap. The V gene's germline CDR1 is MNHNY and CDR2 SVGAGI (reference sequence). CDR3 length: 15 residues. In DNA, the CDR3 is TGTGCCAGCAGAACACAGGGATTCCCTAAATATGAGCAGTTCTTC. This sequence encodes CASRTQGFPKYEQFF.

The chain is built from TRBV11-2 and TRBJ2-7, with a weak D call TRBD1 (6 bases). The V end was cut by 1 base, the J end by 2 bases, with 9 bases between. The CDR3 has 14 amino acids. Germline CDR1 reads SGHAT; CDR2 reads FQNNGV. In DNA, the CDR3 is TGTGCCAGCAGCTTAGGGCCAGGGGCCTACGAGCAGTACTTC. It translates to CASSLGPGAYEQYF.

V is TRBV13 and J is TRBJ2-3; 13 bases agree with TRBD2. The germline V gene encodes CDR1 PRHDT and CDR2 FYEKMQ (reference sequence). V lost 6 bases, J lost 7 bases, and 10 bases stayed unmatched. There are 16 residues in the CDR3. The DNA for the CDR3 is TGTGCCAGCAGTCGAGAACTAGCGGGGGGGCCTAATACGCAGTATTTT. Translated: CASSRELAGGPNTQYF.

V and J are TRBV7-2 and TRBJ2-1; D is perhaps TRBD2 (6 bases). Germline V gene sequence: CDR1 SGHTA, CDR2 FQGNSA. V was shortened by 1 base and J by 10 bases, with 11 bases between the two germline ends. This CDR3 comprises 13 residues. CDR3 sequence: CASSLGKGGEQFF. The CDR3 region has the DNA TGTGCCAGCAGCTTAGGTAAGGGAGGCGAGCAGTTCTTC.

In this sample, this clone turned up a few times. V is TRBV7-2 and J is TRBJ2-3, with 9 nucleotides matching TRBD1. The trim removed 2 bases at V and 1 base at J, leaving 1 base unmatched. The CDR3 is 15 residues long. Per the germline V gene, CDR1 is SGHTA and CDR2 is FQGNSA. CDR3 residues: CASSLRTGGTDTQYF. CDR3 sequence (DNA): TGTGCCAGCAGCTTAAGGACAGGGGGCACAGATACGCAGTATTTT. Variable domain in full (rest from reference TRBV7-2 and TRBJ2-3): GAGVSQSPSNKVTEKGKDVELRCDPISGHTALYWYRQSLGQGLEFLIYFQGNSAPDKSGLPSDRFSAERTGGSVSTLTIQRTQQEDSAVYLCASSLRTGGTDTQYFGPGTRLTVL.

This chain connects TRBV28 to TRBJ2-7, with D maybe TRBD2 (6 bases). Germline lookup yields CDR1 MDHEN and CDR2 SYDVKM. With 6 bases removed from V and 0 bases from J, the gap between germline ends came to 12 bases. The CDR3 runs to 14 residues. CDR3 sequence (DNA): TGTGCCAGCAGCTTAGGCGGGGTCTCCTACGAGCAGTACTTC. Translated, it gives CASSLGGVSYEQYF.

V gene TRBV29-1 combines with J gene TRBJ1-1, with 9 bases aligning to TRBD1. V lost 3 bases and J lost 8; bases outside the gene matches: 10. The CDR3 has 14 amino acids. Germline V gives CDR1 SQVTM, CDR2 ANQGSEA. The DNA for the CDR3 is TGCAGCGTTGACCCCTCACAGGGGGCTACGGAAGCTTTCTTT. As protein: CSVDPSQGATEAFF.

This rearrangement joins TRBV7-6 to TRBJ2-7; the D gene is possibly TRBD1 (5 bases). V shed 2 bases and J shed 2 bases, with 10 bases lying between them. The germline V gene has CDR1 SGHVS and CDR2 FNYEAQ. The CDR3 has 14 amino acids. The CDR3 is CASSLNTGTYEQYF. The CDR3 DNA is TGTGCCAGCAGCTTAAATACAGGAACCTACGAGCAGTACTTC.

V and J are TRBV23-1 and TRBJ1-6; D not certain. TRBV23-1 is an ORF, with its function uncertain. This CDR3 is 17 amino acids long. The germline V and J ends were trimmed by 0 bases and 7 bases, with 16 bases remaining between them. The CDR3 DNA is TGCGCCAGCAGTCAATCGGGGAGGGAGGTAGAGAATTCACCCCTCCACTTT. Translation: CASSQSGREVENSPLHF.

The chain joins TRBV6-5 to TRBJ1-4, with TRBD1 matching 9 bases. CDR3 length: 13 residues. Germline loops: CDR1 MNHEY, CDR2 SVGAGI. Losses at the gene ends were 10 bases for V and 7 bases for J; bases not matched to a gene: 7. The CDR3 here is CATGDRDREKLFF. The CDR3 DNA follows: TGTGCCACCGGGGACAGGGACCGTGAAAAACTGTTTTTT.

The chain couples TRBV7-3 to TRBJ1-2; weak D call: TRBD1 (6 bases). Germline V gene lookup returns CDR1 SGHTA and CDR2 FQGTGA. This CDR3 region has 15 residues. The V gene lost 1 base and the J gene lost 2 bases, with 11 bases spanning the gap. CDR3 sequence: CASSLMGGQNYGYTF. The DNA for the CDR3 is TGTGCCAGCAGCTTAATGGGGGGGCAGAACTATGGCTACACCTTC.

This chain joins TRBV4-1 and TRBJ1-5, with a possible D match to TRBD1 (6 bases). The V gene lost 1 base and the J gene lost 9 bases, with 10 bases spanning the gap. This CDR3 has 13 residues. Germline lookup yields CDR1 MGHRA and CDR2 YSYEKL. The CDR3 DNA reads TGCGCCAGCAGCCAAGGGTGGGGGCCGCCCCAGCATTTT. This translates into CASSQGWGPPQHF.

The rearrangement links TRBV5-6 to TRBJ2-1; 11 nucleotides line up with TRBD2. J lost 9 bases, V lost 4 bases, and 9 bases had no gene match. Germline loops: CDR1 SGHDT, CDR2 YYEEEE. CDR3 length: 15 residues. This CDR3 is CASSPRLAGLGEQFF. The CDR3 nucleotides read TGTGCCAGCAGCCCGAGACTAGCGGGGCTGGGTGAGCAGTTCTTC.

A single count supports this clone. V usage is TRBV27 and J usage is TRBJ2-7; 12 nucleotides align to TRBD2. Per the germline V gene, CDR1 is MNHEY and CDR2 is SMNVEV (reference sequence). Trimming at V came to 3 bases and at J to 1 base, leaving 7 bases not matched to a gene. This CDR3 is built from 17 residues. The CDR3 DNA is TGTGCCAGCAGTTTGTCTAGCGGGGGGGTTGGGTCCTACGAGCAGTACTTC. Translated: CASSLSSGGVGSYEQYF.

The chain is built from TRBV6-1 and TRBJ2-5, with 7 bases identical to TRBD2. This CDR3 spans 14 amino acids. Germline trimming cut 3 bases from V and 2 bases from J; bases unmatched to any gene: 3. Germline assignment: CDR1 MNHNS and CDR2 SASEGT. Written as DNA, the CDR3 is TGTGCCAGCAGTGAGATGCGGGGGCAAGAGACCCAGTACTTC. Encoded protein: CASSEMRGQETQYF.

This chain connects TRBV25-1 to TRBJ1-3; no reliable D call. The CDR3 extends over 14 amino acids. Per germline, CDR1 MGHDK and CDR2 SYGVNS. V was trimmed by 7 bases and J by 1 base, leaving 11 bases between them. CDR3 nucleotides: TGTGCCAGCATCTCGGGGAAGTCTGGAAACACCATATATTTT. Protein product: CASISGKSGNTIYF.

This chain connects TRBV3-1 (or the pseudogene TRBV3-2) to TRBJ2-7; 10 nucleotides line up with TRBD1. CDR1 is LGHDT and CDR2 is YNNKEL in the germline V gene (reference sequence). J lost 3 bases, V lost 3 bases, and 8 bases had no gene match. CDR3 length equals 16 residues. The CDR3 nucleotides are TGTGCCAGCAGCCATAGCCTCGGGACAGGGGTCTACGAGCAGTACTTC. Translation: CASSHSLGTGVYEQYF.

This rearrangement joins TRBV30 to TRBJ1-4; D possibly corresponds to TRBD1 (5 bases). The CDR3 sequence is 13 residues long. The V gene lost 5 bases and the J gene lost 5 bases, with 12 bases spanning the gap. The germline V gene has CDR1 GTSNPN and CDR2 SVGIG (reference sequence). The CDR3 coding sequence is TGTGCCTGGTCCGGGACTGCAAATGAAAAACTGTTTTTT. Translated, it gives CAWSGTANEKLFF.

V gene TRBV6-5 combines with J gene TRBJ1-5; perhaps TRBD1 as D (5 bases). V lost 6 bases and J lost 2, with 8 bases in between. From germline, CDR1 is MNHEY and CDR2 SVGAGI. This CDR3 has 13 residues. The CDR3 region has the DNA TGTGCCAGCAGCAGGGAGGGCAATCAGCCCCAGCATTTT. This encodes CASSREGNQPQHF.

This clone was counted only a few times. This chain connects TRBV11-3 to TRBJ2-1; D perhaps matches TRBD2 (6 bases). The length of the CDR3 is 14 residues. V lost 6 bases and J lost 9, with 18 bases in between. Germline V gene sequence: CDR1 SGHNT, CDR2 YENEEA. The CDR3 coding sequence is TGTGCCAGCAGTAGTGGGAGGTGGGGTAGTGAGCAGTTCTTC. Translation gives CASSSGRWGSEQFF.

The rearrangement links TRBV20-1 to TRBJ1-6; D ambiguous. Germline values: CDR1 DFQATT, CDR2 SNEGSKA (reference sequence). V shed 3 bases and J shed 6 bases, with 18 bases lying between them. This CDR3 has 16 amino acids. CDR3 nucleotide sequence: TGCAGTGCTAGTCCCGCGGGTCGCAGGTTTAATTCACCCCTCCACTTT. Its protein product is CSASPAGRRFNSPLHF.

This clone was detected only a few times. The rearrangement uses TRBV18 and TRBJ1-5; D is undetermined. Deletions cut 3 bases from V and 10 bases from J, with 16 bases between. This CDR3 is 14 amino acids long. Germline values: CDR1 KGHSH, CDR2 LQKENI. For the CDR3, the DNA is TGTGCCAGCTCACCTGGGCAGTCTCGCCAACCCCAGCATTTT. Protein sequence: CASSPGQSRQPQHF.

The CDR3 DNA reads as TGCGCCAGCAGCTTTCAGGGCGGTTGGTATGGCTACACCTTC. Translated, it gives CASSFQGGWYGYTF. The chain couples TRBV5-1 to TRBJ1-2; possible D gene TRBD1, 5 bases. The germline CDR1 and CDR2 sequences are SGHRS and YFSETQ. Trimming stripped 2 bases from V and 5 bases from J, with 13 bases between. The CDR3 extends over 14 amino acids.

The chain links TRBV25-1 to TRBJ2-7; D remains unclear. This CDR3 is built from 12 residues. V was pared by 4 bases and J by 4 bases, with 8 bases between. Germline assignment: CDR1 MGHDK and CDR2 SYGVNS. CDR3 in DNA: TGTGCCAGCAGTGCGACTGGTTACGAGCAGTACTTC. Its protein is CASSATGYEQYF.